The 6 T cell receptor beta chains given below trace back to one sample, sequenced in a study of early T cells in non-severe SARS-CoV-2 infection (dated by TCRdb to about 2021). Library creation used 5' RACE. Sequencing used a NextSeq 500. Through fastp at Q25 and MiXCR, TCRdb rebuilt clones from the public reads, retaining in-frame beta chains. One record per CDR3 amino acid sequence lists the most common genes and DNA. The sample records approximately 57,000 distinct CDR3 sequences, about 12% of which are singletons. The ten largest make up 1.3% to 1.5% of the sample. The sample taken for sequencing was whole blood. The receptors come from an adult who was a healthcare worker with PCR-confirmed SARS-CoV-2 infection or an uninfected control (not recorded which).

This clonotype was seen once. Its ends do not fully match the called genes, so a read error is possible. The chain links TRBV27 to TRBJ2-6, with 8 bases matching TRBD1. Germline lookup yields CDR1 MNHEY and CDR2 SMNVEV (reference sequence). The CDR3 length is 15 residues. The CDR3 spells CVSRTGYSGANVLTF. CDR3 coding DNA: TGTGTCAGCAGGACAGGGTACTCTGGGGCCAACGTCCTGACTTTC. Full variable domain (missing parts from reference TRBV27 and TRBJ2-6): EAQVTQNPRYLITVTGKKLTVTCSQNMNHEYMSWYRQDPGLGLRQIYYSMNVEVTDKGDVPEGYKVSRKEKRNFPLILESPSPNQTSLYFCVSRTGYSGANVLTFGAGSRLTVL.

This clonotype ranks as large. The chain employs TRBV9 and TRBJ2-7, with no clear D. Germline V gene lookup returns CDR1 SGDLS and CDR2 YYNGEE. The CDR3 covers 14 residues. V lost 0 bases to trimming and J lost 0 bases, with 7 bases between them. The CDR3 is CASSVAQSSYEQYF. The CDR3 nucleotides read TGTGCCAGCAGCGTAGCGCAGAGCTCCTACGAGCAGTACTTC.

In the case of this clonotype: A read error may be the cause here, since a much bigger clone is one base away. No conserved phenylalanine or tryptophan is present at the end of the CDR3, so a read error is the likely explanation. The chain has TRBV5-5 and TRBJ2-5, with unresolved D. The CDR3 loop spans 11 amino acids. Germline loops: CDR1 SGHKS, CDR2 YYEKEE (reference sequence). Trimming left V 4 bases short and J 0 bases short, with 1 base between. The CDR3 DNA reads as TGTGCCAGCAGCCACCAAGAGACCCAGTACTCC. Protein sequence: CASSHQETQYS.

There are many counts of this clonotype. The genes are TRBV20-1 and TRBJ2-3; no definite D call. Germline V lookup: CDR1 DFQATT, CDR2 SNEGSKA (reference sequence). V lost 6 bases and J 5 bases, leaving 6 bases between the germline ends. CDR3 size: 10 residues. The CDR3 spells CSAQVDTQYF. The CDR3, as DNA: TGCAGTGCCCAAGTAGATACGCAGTATTTT.

With regard to this clonotype: Being one base from a much bigger clone, this may be a read error. The chain uses TRBV25-1 and TRBJ2-3; 7 bases are a match to TRBD1. Germline V gene lookup returns CDR1 MGHDK and CDR2 SYGVNS. With 5 bases clipped from V and 0 bases from J, the junction kept 5 bases outside the gene matches. This CDR3 spans 15 amino acids. In nucleotides, the CDR3 is TGTGCCAGCAGTAAACAGGGGACAAGCACAGATACGCAGTATTTT. It codes for CASSKQGTSTDTQYF.

The chain is built from TRBV12-3 or TRBV12-4 and TRBJ2-1; maybe TRBD2 (6 bases). The CDR3 spans 13 residues. V was cut by 10 bases and J by 2 bases, with 12 bases left in between. CDR3 in amino acids: CATRAGAYNEQFF. The DNA of the CDR3 is TGTGCCACTAGAGCGGGTGCCTACAATGAGCAGTTCTTC.